This T cell receptor beta chain is from a study of blood T cell repertoires in COVID-19. Study summary: The United States, Italy and Spain were the sources of the acute and convalescent COVID-19 samples.

Only one count was recorded for this clone. Produced via immunoSEQ multiplex PCR; TCRdb's table is partial and in-frame only. The sample lists about 220,000 clones; 82% were seen once. Self-reported history from a screening survey and questionnaire set each donor's cohort. The sequenced sample was PBMCs or T cells enriched from blood (not recorded which). The receptor was isolated from a woman in her sixties who had recovered from COVID-19.

The CDR3 loop is CASKIDIGYNEQFF. As DNA, the CDR3 is TGTGCCAGCAAAATCGATATCGGGTACAATGAGCAGTTCTTC. The genes are TRBV2 and TRBJ2-1, with no clear D. Trimming left V 7 bases short and J 4 bases short, with 14 bases between. Germline-derived CDR1 and CDR2 are SNHLY and FYNNEI. CDR3 length equals 14 residues.